The rows below give T cell receptor beta chains drawn from one sample of a study of shared clonotypes between healthy human individuals. Produced via immunoSEQ multiplex PCR; TCRdb's table is partial and in-frame only. Among 950,000 to 1,100,000 clones listed, under 80% were seen once. Source material: memory CD4+ T cells sorted from blood. Source of these receptors: a man aged 18 to 30 in good health. Both conserved end residues are trimmed from each CDR3.

j_call v_call cdr3_aa
TRBJ1-1 TRBV7-2 ASSLRGTEAF
TRBJ2-7 TRBV27 ASSFTGGGIYEQY
TRBJ1-5 TRBV18 ASSPPGGDQPQH
TRBJ2-5 TRBV5-4 ASSSRGSGGLQETQY
TRBJ1-1 TRBV6-5 ASSYSRRMNTEAF
TRBJ1-3 TRBV19 ASSIDTYSGNTIY
TRBJ1-2 TRBV6-1 ASTRQLTESYGYT
TRBJ1-5 TRBV19 ASSIGTGGISNQPQH
TRBJ2-7 TRBV6-5 ATTLTRGLTYEQY
TRBJ2-7 TRBV5-1 ASSLEGRGVEQY
TRBJ1-3 TRBV28 ASSSITPSVHSGNTIY
TRBJ1-2 TRBV4-1 ASSQDGTRDSGGYT
TRBJ2-7 TRBV4-2 ASSQELAGAHEQY
TRBJ1-5 TRBV7-9 ASSLGSGGLLNQPQH
TRBJ1-4 TRBV30 AWKGTGGPNEKLF
TRBJ1-6 TRBV10-3 AITQGSNSPLH
TRBJ1-4 TRBV6-1 ASSEASGFRKLF
TRBJ2-2 TRBV7-2 ASPAPAGDTGELF
TRBJ2-7 TRBV7-6 ASSPTSGRGSYEQY
TRBJ2-7 TRBV11-2 ASSFRPTGDEQY
TRBJ2-5 TRBV18 ASSRGSEETQY
TRBJ2-2 TRBV11-2 ASSLSGGAFGELF
TRBJ2-2 TRBV11-2 ASSWTGTGGSGELF
TRBJ1-2 TRBV5-6 ASSRDRTVYGYT
TRBJ2-5 TRBV6-5 ASRPAGPTGETQY
TRBJ2-3 TRBV5-4 ASSLDGGRTDTQY
TRBJ2-1 TRBV19 ASTMGGVPGNEQF
TRBJ2-7 TRBV7-2 ASSLEGRPGSPYEQY
TRBJ2-5 TRBV27 ASSDSGSKKTQY
TRBJ2-1 TRBV6-4 ASSDGTGQF
TRBJ1-1 TRBV2 ASSEEGGTEAF
TRBJ2-3 TRBV27 ASSLVGTGSGDTQY
NA TRBV29-1 SVAGAYRAGEQY
TRBJ1-5 TRBV18 ASSPQGYGNQPQH
TRBJ1-2 TRBV28 ASSRGGSFLSGYT
TRBJ1-4 TRBV6-6 ASTQDRGRFEKLF
TRBJ2-7 TRBV11-2 ASRILLGDEQY
TRBJ2-7 TRBV13 ASSYSPLGDSEQY
TRBJ2-7 TRBV6-5 ASQPAAPGYEQY
TRBJ2-2 TRBV11-2 ASSRRDRGNTGELF
TRBJ2-7 TRBV2 ASSVIVDEQY
TRBJ1-1 TRBV10-3 AISGSGGLMNTEAF
TRBJ2-3 TRBV18 ASSPLLSDTQY
TRBJ1-6 TRBV5-1 ASSSTGIYNSPLH
TRBJ2-7 TRBV28 ASSSLRYEQY
TRBJ2-7 TRBV6-5 ASTAGAEQY
TRBJ1-5 TRBV30 AWSVGVLNQPQH
TRBJ2-7 TRBV27 ASSAFGSDYEQY
TRBJ2-1 TRBV15 ATSREMSSYNEQF